A single sample is the source of the 26 T cell receptor beta chains below, sequenced in a study of OX40 agonist ivuxolimab in advanced cancers. Produced via immunoSEQ multiplex PCR; TCRdb's table is partial and in-frame only. The data show 60,000 to 80,000 clones, 81% seen once. Sequenced here: CD4+ or CD8+ T cells sorted from blood, sampled in a trial of the OX40 agonist ivuxolimab. All receptors derive from an adult with an advanced solid tumor such as melanoma, head and neck, liver or kidney cancer.

This chain links TRBV28 with TRBJ1-2; maybe TRBD1 (6 bases). V was cut by 6 bases and J by 4 bases, with 12 bases left in between. The CDR3 has 13 amino acids. In germline, CDR1 is MDHEN, CDR2 SYDVKM. CDR3 amino acids: CASRTGGSYGYTF. The DNA for the CDR3 is TGTGCCAGCAGAACGGGGGGCAGCTATGGCTACACCTTC.

The chain joins TRBV29-1 to TRBJ1-1; perhaps TRBD1 as D (5 bases). V was trimmed by 6 bases and J by 7 bases, leaving 18 bases between them. The CDR3 is made up of 13 amino acids. Germline V gene sequence: CDR1 SQVTM, CDR2 ANQGSEA. CDR3 coding DNA: TGCAGCGTGTACCGGGACTCCGATCTTGAAGCTTTCTTT. Amino acids: CSVYRDSDLEAFF.

The V call is TRBV19, the J call TRBJ1-2; unclear D gene. Germline-derived CDR1 and CDR2 are LNHDA and SQIVND (reference sequence). The CDR3 spans 16 residues. The V gene lost 6 bases and the J gene lost 5 bases, with 22 bases spanning the gap. DNA for the CDR3: TGTGCCAGTAGGCCTCCTCCAGCCCTAGAGGCTTATGGCTACACCTTC. Translation gives CASRPPPALEAYGYTF.

Remarks on this clone: One end of the junction fails to match germline, which may point to a read error. Other DNA sequences within the sample encode an identical CDR3. The gene calls are TRBV7-9 and TRBJ1-1; TRBD1 matches 8 bases. From germline, CDR1 is SEHNR and CDR2 FQNEAQ (reference sequence). The CDR3 sequence is 15 residues long. The CDR3 is CASSLATGVNTEAFF. CDR3 in DNA: TGTGCCAGCAGCTTAGCGACAGGGGTCAACACCGAAGCTTTCTTT.

Only a few counts were recorded for this clone. V is TRBV18 and J is TRBJ2-7, with D maybe TRBD2 (5 bases). The CDR3 has 15 residues. V was cut by 2 bases and J by 1 base, with 12 bases left in between. Germline CDR1 KGHSH, CDR2 LQKENI. CDR3 DNA: TGTGCCAGCTCACCAGGTAGCGTCGCGTCCTACGAGCAGTACTTC. It specifies CASSPGSVASYEQYF.

CDR3 bases: TGTGCCAGCAGCTCCCAGGGAGGAAAGGAGACCCAGTACTTC. This codes for CASSSQGGKETQYF. This chain joins TRBV5-5 and TRBJ2-5; a possible D gene is TRBD2 (6 bases). This CDR3 comprises 14 residues. Germline V gene data show CDR1 as SGHKS and CDR2 as YYEKEE (reference sequence). The V end was cut by 3 bases, the J end by 5 bases, with 14 bases between.

This rearrangement joins TRBV30 to TRBJ2-5; D perhaps matches TRBD1 (6 bases). CDR1 GTSNPN and CDR2 SVGIG come from the germline V gene (reference sequence). Trimming shortened V by 2 bases and J by 4 bases, and 14 bases separated the two germline ends. The CDR3 length is 14 residues. CDR3 sequence: CAWSSLGARETQYF. Here the CDR3 DNA reads TGTGCCTGGAGTTCATTGGGGGCTCGAGAGACCCAGTACTTC. The full variable domain, its missing parts supplied by reference TRBV30 and TRBJ2-5, is SQTIHQWPATLVQPVGSPLSLECTVEGTSNPNLYWYRQAAGRGLQLLFYSVGIGQISSEVPQNLSASRPQDRQFILSSKKLLLSDSGFYLCAWSSLGARETQYFGPGTRLLVL.

In its sample, this clone was seen once. The chain has TRBV2 and TRBJ1-5; TRBD1 aligns across 9 bases. The germline V gene encodes CDR1 SNHLY and CDR2 FYNNEI. V dropped 5 bases and J dropped 6; count of bases not matched to a gene: 11. The CDR3 is made up of 16 amino acids. The CDR3 reads CASSPRQGDLVQPQHF. As DNA, the CDR3 is TGTGCCAGCAGTCCCCGACAGGGGGACTTGGTTCAGCCCCAGCATTTT.

The chain links TRBV2 to TRBJ2-5, with D hard to call. Trimming cost V 0 bases and J 2 bases, with 7 bases left between them. The length of the CDR3 is 14 residues. Germline CDR1 is SNHLY and CDR2 is FYNNEI. The CDR3 DNA sequence: TGTGCCAGCAGTGAAGCACTACTTCAAGAGACCCAGTACTTC. Translation gives CASSEALLQETQYF.

The chain recombines TRBV19 with TRBJ2-3; D might be TRBD1 (7 bases). The CDR3 has 18 residues. Germline lookup yields CDR1 LNHDA and CDR2 SQIVND (reference sequence). V lost 6 bases and J lost 0, with 22 bases in between. CDR3 nucleotide sequence: TGTGCCAGTAGAGGAGGGGGCAGGGGGGTAACTAGCACAGATACGCAGTATTTT. Encoded protein: CASRGGGRGVTSTDTQYF.

The chain has TRBV29-1 and TRBJ2-1; D unclear. V was cut by 6 bases and J by 5 bases, with 14 bases left in between. This CDR3 comprises 13 residues. Per the germline V gene, CDR1 is SQVTM and CDR2 is ANQGSEA. The CDR3 nucleotides read TGCAGCGTCTCTCCGGGCTGGGACAATGAGCAGTTCTTC. This translates into CSVSPGWDNEQFF.

The chain uses TRBV7-9 and TRBJ1-5, with 9 bases aligning to TRBD1. The CDR3 runs to 14 residues. CDR1 and CDR2 from the germline V gene are SEHNR and FQNEAQ (reference sequence). Losses at the gene ends were 5 bases for V and 7 bases for J; bases not matched to a gene: 6. CDR3 in amino acids: CASSAGTGWQPQHF. CDR3 sequence (DNA): TGTGCCAGCAGCGCGGGGACAGGGTGGCAGCCCCAGCATTTT.

The chain combines TRBV5-6 with TRBJ2-7, with TRBD1 matching 8 bases. This CDR3 is built from 13 residues. CDR1 is SGHDT and CDR2 is YYEEEE in the germline V gene. J was trimmed by 7 bases and V by 4 bases; bases with no gene match: 7. The chain's CDR3 is CASSARDRPEQYF. The CDR3 DNA follows: TGTGCCAGCAGCGCCCGGGACAGGCCTGAGCAGTACTTC.

The V gene is TRBV2, the J gene TRBJ1-4; no clear D. Trimming took 6 bases from V and 5 from J, leaving 10 bases between them. Germline loops: CDR1 SNHLY, CDR2 FYNNEI. The CDR3 totals 13 residues. CDR3 DNA sequence: TGTGCCAGCAGCCGGGCGGGGAATGAAAAACTGTTTTTT. It is translated as CASSRAGNEKLFF.

This chain joins TRBV29-1 and TRBJ2-3; 9 bases are a match to TRBD1. This CDR3 region has 13 residues. The germline CDR1 and CDR2 sequences are SQVTM and ANQGSEA. V lost 6 bases and J lost 0; bases outside the gene matches: 1. CDR3 protein: CSVDRGSTDTQYF. The DNA for the CDR3 is TGCAGCGTGGACAGGGGAAGCACAGATACGCAGTATTTT.

This CDR3 is CASSFGDRGLGTEAFF. The CDR3 DNA follows: TGTGCCAGCAGCTTTGGCGACAGGGGTTTAGGCACTGAAGCTTTCTTT. The chain recombines TRBV7-9 with TRBJ1-1; 8 positions agree with TRBD1. With 3 bases clipped from V and 4 bases from J, the junction kept 10 bases outside the gene matches. CDR1 is SEHNR and CDR2 is FQNEAQ in the germline V gene (reference sequence). The CDR3 spans 16 residues.

The chain uses TRBV7-9 and TRBJ1-1; a possible D gene is TRBD1 (6 bases). This CDR3 is 16 amino acids long. CDR1 is SEHNR, CDR2 FQNEAQ, per germline (reference sequence). V lost 5 bases and J 10 bases, leaving 26 bases between the germline ends. For the CDR3, the DNA is TGTGCCAGCAGCCGTCCGACAGGTCCTTCGGGCGATTCAGCTTTCTTT. This codes for CASSRPTGPSGDSAFF.

V gene TRBV5-6 combines with J gene TRBJ1-2, with TRBD1 as a possible D gene (6 bases). V was trimmed by 0 bases and J by 5 bases, leaving 11 bases between them. This CDR3 has 14 residues. Germline assignment: CDR1 SGHDT and CDR2 YYEEEE. In nucleotides, the CDR3 is TGTGCCAGCAGCTTGGCCCTAACAGGGTATGGCTACACCTTC. This codes for CASSLALTGYGYTF.

The rearrangement joins TRBV9 to TRBJ2-7, with D unresolved. Trimming shortened V by 1 base and J by 2 bases, and 19 bases separated the two germline ends. The CDR3 extends over 17 amino acids. Germline V gene data show CDR1 as SGDLS and CDR2 as YYNGEE. DNA of the CDR3: TGTGCCAGCAGCGTACGCCTGTGGCTAGGGAACCCCTACGAGCAGTACTTC. It codes for CASSVRLWLGNPYEQYF.

J is TRBJ2-3 and V is TRBV10-3, with 9 nucleotides matching TRBD2. The germline gives CDR1 ENHRY, CDR2 SYGVKD. The CDR3 runs 14 residues. J gave up 3 bases and V 4 bases, and 2 bases lay outside the gene matches. CDR3 DNA sequence: TGTGCCATCAGTGGGGGACTAGCTACAGATACGCAGTATTTT. Translated: CAISGGLATDTQYF.

V and J are TRBV5-4 and TRBJ1-1; the D is unclear. The V gene's germline CDR1 is SGHNT and CDR2 YYREEE (reference sequence). The V gene lost 0 bases and the J gene lost 3 bases, with 12 bases spanning the gap. This CDR3 is 15 amino acids long. DNA for the CDR3: TGTGCCAGCAGCTTGGGAGCCGGCGGGTACACTGAAGCTTTCTTT. Protein: CASSLGAGGYTEAFF. Complete variable domain (other parts from reference TRBV5-4 and TRBJ1-1): ETGVTQSPTHLIKTRGQQVTLRCSSQSGHNTVSWYQQALGQGPQFIFQYYREEENGRGNFPPRFSGLQFPNYSSELNVNALELDDSALYLCASSLGAGGYTEAFFGQGTRLTVV.

The chain carries TRBV11-3 and TRBJ2-7; weak D call: TRBD2 (6 bases). This CDR3 is built from 15 residues. The germline V gene encodes CDR1 SGHNT and CDR2 YENEEA. V dropped 5 bases and J dropped 1 base, with 15 bases sitting between them. Here the CDR3 DNA reads TGTGCCAGCAGCCCCGGCGGGGCGGAATCCTACGAGCAGTACTTC. It translates to CASSPGGAESYEQYF.

This chain connects TRBV18 to TRBJ2-3; D might be TRBD1 (5 bases). Trimming cost V 3 bases and J 2 bases, with 6 bases left between them. This CDR3 has 13 amino acids. CDR1 and CDR2 from the germline V gene are KGHSH and LQKENI. The CDR3 here is CASSPRATDTQYF. CDR3 bases: TGTGCCAGCTCACCCAGGGCCACAGATACGCAGTATTTT.

The chain uses TRBV12-5 and TRBJ2-5, with D perhaps given as TRBD1 or TRBD2 (5 bases each). V was pared by 7 bases and J by 11 bases, with 26 bases between. Germline CDR1 reads LGHNT; CDR2 reads FRNRAP. CDR3 length equals 15 residues. The CDR3 here is CASALSGTDRVEQYF. The DNA of the CDR3 is TGTGCTAGTGCGCTTTCCGGGACCGACAGAGTGGAGCAGTACTTC.

V gene TRBV7-2 combines with J gene TRBJ2-5, with D tentatively TRBD2 (6 bases). This CDR3 has 15 amino acids. V was clipped by 1 base and J by 4 bases, with 13 bases between them. Germline V lookup: CDR1 SGHTA, CDR2 FQGNSA. CDR3 in amino acids: CASSLGSGVRETQYF. CDR3 nucleotide sequence: TGTGCCAGCAGCTTAGGCTCGGGGGTAAGAGAGACCCAGTACTTC.

This chain joins TRBV7-2 and TRBJ2-7, with D maybe TRBD2 (5 bases). The germline CDR1 and CDR2 sequences are SGHTA and FQGNSA. CDR3 size: 15 residues. V shed 2 bases and J shed 7 bases, with 18 bases lying between them. The CDR3 reads CASSLLPNPSGEQYF. For the CDR3, the DNA is TGTGCCAGCAGCTTATTGCCCAACCCCTCGGGAGAGCAGTACTTC.